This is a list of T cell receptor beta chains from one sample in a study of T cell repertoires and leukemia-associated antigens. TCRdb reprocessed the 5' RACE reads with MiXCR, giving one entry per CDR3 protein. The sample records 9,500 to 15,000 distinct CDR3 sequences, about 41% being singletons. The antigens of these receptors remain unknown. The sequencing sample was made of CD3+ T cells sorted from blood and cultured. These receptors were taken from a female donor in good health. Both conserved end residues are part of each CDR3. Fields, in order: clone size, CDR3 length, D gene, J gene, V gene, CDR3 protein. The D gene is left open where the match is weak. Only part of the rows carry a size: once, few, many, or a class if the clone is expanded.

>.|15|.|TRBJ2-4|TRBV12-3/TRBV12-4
CASSSSSTGRNIQYF
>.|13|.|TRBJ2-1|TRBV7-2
CASSSGINAEHFF
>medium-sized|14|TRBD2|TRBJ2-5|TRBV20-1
CSAPGLAGVETQYF
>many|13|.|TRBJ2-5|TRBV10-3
CAISPAEKETQYF
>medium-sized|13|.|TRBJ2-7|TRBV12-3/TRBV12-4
CASTNQISYEQYF
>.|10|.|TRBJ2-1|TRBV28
CASEENEQFF
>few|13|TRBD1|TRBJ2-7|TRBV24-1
CATSAAGGNEQYF
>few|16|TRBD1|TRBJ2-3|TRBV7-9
CASSPIRTGGTDTQYF
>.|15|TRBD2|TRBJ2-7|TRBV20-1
CSARETSGSYNEQYF
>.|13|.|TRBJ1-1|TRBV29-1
CSGFHQGVAEAFF
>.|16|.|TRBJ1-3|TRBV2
CASSRTGAPSGNTIYF
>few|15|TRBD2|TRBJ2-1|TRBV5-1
CASNGSGRPGNEQFF
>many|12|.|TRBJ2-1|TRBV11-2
CASSQARDEQFF
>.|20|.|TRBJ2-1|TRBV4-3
CASSQDRRTGAGVAYNEQFF
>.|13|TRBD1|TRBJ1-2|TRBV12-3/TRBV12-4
CASSNGQVCGRTF
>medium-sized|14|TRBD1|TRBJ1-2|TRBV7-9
CASSLDRGRGGYTF
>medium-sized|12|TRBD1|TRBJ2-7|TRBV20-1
CSARTGEHEQYF
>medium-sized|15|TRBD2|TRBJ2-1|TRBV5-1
CASSLGGGSSGEQFF
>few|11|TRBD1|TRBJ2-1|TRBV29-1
CSVNRGPEQFF
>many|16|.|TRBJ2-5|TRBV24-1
CATSQGNGPFQETQYF
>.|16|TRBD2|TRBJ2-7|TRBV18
CASPPPLPGGPGEQYF
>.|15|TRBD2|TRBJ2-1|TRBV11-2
CASSPLAGGPHEQFF
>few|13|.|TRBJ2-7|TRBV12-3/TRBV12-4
CASSPLSSYEQYF
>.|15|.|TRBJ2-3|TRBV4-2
CASSQTHGDLDTQYF
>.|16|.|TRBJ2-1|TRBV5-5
CASSDRGGTSYNEQFF
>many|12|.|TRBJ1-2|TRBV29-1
CSVARPENGYTF
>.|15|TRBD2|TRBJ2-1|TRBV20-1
CSARATSGRFNEQFF
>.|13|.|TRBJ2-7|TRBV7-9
CASTARRSFEQYF
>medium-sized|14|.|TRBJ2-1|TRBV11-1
CASSLTGNRNEQFF
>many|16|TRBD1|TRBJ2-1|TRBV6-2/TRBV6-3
CASNLPPGQAYNEQFF
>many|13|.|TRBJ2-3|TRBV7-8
CASSPPVGDTQYF
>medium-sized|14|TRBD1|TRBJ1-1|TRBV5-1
CASSRDRGNTEAFF
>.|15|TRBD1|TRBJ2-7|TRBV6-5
CASSGWTGKAYEQYF
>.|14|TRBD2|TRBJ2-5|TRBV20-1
CSARSGRRQEAQYF